This entry describes one TCR beta chain. Its antigen remains unidentified. This entry is derived from a study of T cell responses to AZD1222 COVID-19 vaccine. Study results and caveats: An increase in Spike-specific TCR breadth and depth was observed after two AZD1222 doses. Repertoire sampling happened only post peak T cell response.

Data came from immunoSEQ multiplex PCR; TCRdb stores just in-frame clones and leaves some out. The data contain approximately 180,000 clones, 90% of them singletons. The CDR3 spans 14 residues. Germline V lookup: CDR1 MNHNY, CDR2 SVGAGI (reference sequence). Trimming pared 6 bases from V and 5 bases from J, leaving 13 bases between. This material consisted of peripheral blood, taken 28 days after the second dose of the MenACWY control vaccine. The chain is built from TRBV6-6 and TRBJ2-2; D ambiguous. The TCR comes from an adult who received the MenACWY meningococcal vaccine as a control. CDR3 nucleotides: TGTGCCAGCAGCCCTATCACCCAGACCGGGGAGCTGTTTTTT. Its translation: CASSPITQTGELFF.